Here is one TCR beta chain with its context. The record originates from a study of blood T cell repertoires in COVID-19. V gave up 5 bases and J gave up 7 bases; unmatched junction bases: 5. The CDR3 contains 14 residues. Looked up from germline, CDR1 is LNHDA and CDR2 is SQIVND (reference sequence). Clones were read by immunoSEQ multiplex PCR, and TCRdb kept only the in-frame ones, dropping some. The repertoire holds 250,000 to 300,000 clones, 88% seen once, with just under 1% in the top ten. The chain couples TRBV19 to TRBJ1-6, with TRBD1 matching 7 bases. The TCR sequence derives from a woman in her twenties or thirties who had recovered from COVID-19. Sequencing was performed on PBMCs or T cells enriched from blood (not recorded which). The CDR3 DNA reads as TGTGCCAGTAGTTGGAGGGGGCGCAATTCACCCCTCCACTTT. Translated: CASSWRGRNSPLHF.